Each of the 14 T cell receptor beta chains below was sequenced from the same sample in a study of T-cell reconstitution after alpha-beta-depleted transplantation in children. Using unique molecular identifiers, the investigators prepared the TCRbeta library. MiXCR, run by TCRdb on the PCR reads, gives a single entry per CDR3 protein. The sample has around 580,000 distinct CDR3 sequences, 20% to 30% seen once; the top ten hold 30% to 45%. Sequenced material: PBMCs, taken before TCRalphabeta/CD19-depleted stem cell transplant. The receptor source for this set is a boy in the first two years of life with Wiskott-Aldrich syndrome, due to receive a stem cell transplant.

V gene TRBV28 combines with J gene TRBJ2-7, with 7 bases identical to TRBD1. The length of the CDR3 is 15 residues. CDR1 and CDR2 from the germline V gene are MDHEN and SYDVKM. The ends lost 5 bases at V and 1 base at J; junction bases unmatched: 8. CDR3 sequence (DNA): TGTGCCAGCAGTCCGACAGGGAAGGGGTCCTACGAGCAGTACTTC. It yields the protein CASSPTGKGSYEQYF.

This clonotype was observed a handful of times. This chain connects TRBV9 to TRBJ2-1; TRBD2 is a possible D gene (6 bases). The CDR3 sequence is 15 residues long. The germline V and J ends were trimmed by 3 bases and 0 bases, with 10 bases remaining between them. The germline V gene encodes CDR1 SGDLS and CDR2 YYNGEE. CDR3 sequence: CASSGDGSSYNEQFF. CDR3 coding DNA: TGTGCCAGCAGCGGTGACGGGAGCTCCTACAATGAGCAGTTCTTC. Combining the CDR3 with reference TRBV9 and TRBJ2-1 gives the whole variable domain DSGVTQTPKHLITATGQRVTLRCSPRSGDLSVYWYQQSLDQGLQFLIQYYNGEERAKGNILERFSAQQFPDLHSELNLSSLELGDSALYFCASSGDGSSYNEQFFGPGTRLTVL.

The chain joins TRBV4-1 to TRBJ2-4; a weak D match, TRBD2 (6 bases). V dropped 0 bases and J dropped 2 bases, with 11 bases sitting between them. CDR1 and CDR2 from the germline V gene are MGHRA and YSYEKL. The CDR3 length is 16 residues. CDR3 amino acids: CASSQDFGGSKNIQYF. The CDR3 bases are TGCGCCAGCAGCCAAGATTTTGGGGGGTCCAAAAACATTCAGTACTTC.

The chain is built from TRBV24-1 and TRBJ2-5; 10 nucleotides line up with TRBD1. Germline loops: CDR1 KGHDR, CDR2 SFDVKD. The CDR3 is 14 amino acids. Trimming took 6 bases from V and 7 from J; bases not matched to a gene: 7. CDR3 loop: CATSPGQGQGTQYF. DNA of the CDR3: TGTGCCACCAGTCCGGGACAGGGGCAGGGGACCCAGTACTTC.

The rearrangement links TRBV5-1 to TRBJ2-7; D may match TRBD1 or TRBD2 (5 bases each). V was trimmed by 4 bases and J by 2 bases, leaving 16 bases between them. This CDR3 region has 15 residues. Germline CDR1 is SGHRS and CDR2 is YFSETQ. The CDR3: CASSLRGGGPYEQYF. The CDR3 nucleotides read TGCGCCAGCAGCCTCCGGGGCGGAGGACCCTACGAGCAGTACTTC.

The genes are TRBV27 and TRBJ2-7, with D perhaps TRBD2 (6 bases). The germline gives CDR1 MNHEY, CDR2 SMNVEV (reference sequence). This CDR3 contains 16 residues. Trimming stripped 4 bases from V and 1 base from J, with 17 bases between. The CDR3 DNA follows: TGTGCCAGCAGTTCCTTTTGGCTAGCGCCATCCTACGAGCAGTACTTC. Amino acids: CASSSFWLAPSYEQYF.

This clonotype was seen more than once but under ten times. The chain links TRBV6-4 to TRBJ2-1; D remains ambiguous. The CDR3 is made up of 13 amino acids. Per the germline V gene, CDR1 is MRHNA and CDR2 is SNTAGT. V was shortened by 4 bases and J by 8 bases, with 12 bases between the two germline ends. Written as DNA, the CDR3 is TGTGCCAGCAGTGCCGTCACAAACGATGAGCAGTTCTTC. This encodes CASSAVTNDEQFF.

The chain has TRBV12-3 or TRBV12-4 and TRBJ2-4; TRBD1 matches 10 bases. V lost 1 base, J lost 2 bases, and 2 bases stayed unmatched. This CDR3 comprises 16 residues. CDR3 in amino acids: CASSLEGQGSKNIQYF. DNA of the CDR3: TGTGCCAGCAGTTTAGAGGGACAGGGGTCCAAAAACATTCAGTACTTC.

The chain has TRBV27 and TRBJ2-3, with a tentative D call TRBD2 (7 bases). The V gene lost 6 bases and the J gene lost 5 bases, with 15 bases spanning the gap. Germline values: CDR1 MNHEY, CDR2 SMNVEV (reference sequence). This CDR3 region has 14 residues. CDR3 in DNA: TGTGCCAGCAGACCTCGGAGGGGGGGAGATACGCAGTATTTT. Residues: CASRPRRGGDTQYF.

This clonotype has at least ten counts. The V and J genes are TRBV29-1 and TRBJ2-1, with a weak D call TRBD1 (7 bases). V gave up 8 bases and J gave up 3 bases, with 14 bases separating them. The CDR3 is 13 amino acids. The germline V gene has CDR1 SQVTM and CDR2 ANQGSEA. The CDR3: CSSGGFGYNEQFF. The CDR3 nucleotides read TGCAGCTCAGGGGGGTTTGGCTACAATGAGCAGTTCTTC.

This chain connects TRBV12-3 or TRBV12-4 to TRBJ1-1, with 7 positions matching TRBD1. The V gene end was trimmed by 5 bases and the J gene end by 8 bases; junction bases not matched to a gene: 8. The CDR3 spans 13 residues. CDR3 DNA sequence: TGTGCCAGCAGTCCAGACAGGGCTCTAGAAGCTTTCTTT. Its protein product is CASSPDRALEAFF.

The V gene is TRBV20-1, the J gene TRBJ1-3; perhaps TRBD1 as D (6 bases). This CDR3 comprises 15 residues. Between the trimmed V and J ends, which lost 0 bases and 4 bases, there was a span of 13 bases. Per the germline V gene, CDR1 is DFQATT and CDR2 is SNEGSKA (reference sequence). CDR3 sequence reads: CSARDVRGIGNTIYF. Written as DNA, the CDR3 is TGCAGTGCTAGAGATGTCAGGGGCATCGGAAACACCATATATTTT.

The chain uses TRBV5-1 and TRBJ2-7; D call uncertain. Trimming took 4 bases from V and 0 from J, leaving 11 bases between them. The V gene's germline CDR1 is SGHRS and CDR2 YFSETQ. The CDR3 is 14 amino acids. Written as DNA, the CDR3 is TGCGCCAGCAGCGTAGGGTTGGTCTCCTACGAGCAGTACTTC. Translated: CASSVGLVSYEQYF.

A few counts support this clonotype. The V gene is TRBV29-1, the J gene TRBJ2-1; D may correspond to TRBD1 or TRBD2 (5 bases each). The germline V gene has CDR1 SQVTM and CDR2 ANQGSEA. Trimming took off 3 bases at V and 12 bases at J, with 15 bases between the two ends. The CDR3 consists of 12 residues. The CDR3 reads CSVELGPQGQFF. CDR3 nucleotide sequence: TGCAGCGTTGAGCTGGGACCGCAAGGGCAGTTCTTC.